This TCR beta chain was observed in a study of response to subunit inactivated influenza vaccine. Study-level results: Few new T cells, the authors suggested, are recruited by each seasonal influenza vaccination.

This clonotype was observed many times. Its matching antigen is unknown. Using its own MiXCR run on the RT-PCR reads, TCRdb lists one record per CDR3 protein. The sample yields about 240,000 distinct CDR3 sequences, over 9% seen once. This receptor was identified in a man aged 45-65 years who received an inactivated influenza vaccine. The sequencing here drew on non-naive T cells sorted from PBMCs, taken around 14 days before vaccination.

CDR3 amino acids: CASSRGGDAGELFF. The CDR3 DNA sequence: TGTGCCAGCAGCCGCGGGGGGGACGCCGGGGAGCTGTTTTTT. This sequence joins TRBV6-2 or TRBV6-3 and TRBJ2-2, with 9 bases lining up with TRBD2. The V segment lost 6 bases and the J segment 6 bases; nucleotides outside the gene matches: 5. The CDR3 totals 14 residues. Per the germline V gene, CDR1 is MNHEY and CDR2 is SVGEGT.